This TCR beta chain appears in the sequencing data of a study of shared clonotypes between healthy human individuals. TCRdb's copy holds only in-frame clones and misses some; the assay was immunoSEQ multiplex PCR. Of approximately 2.5 million clones in the sample, roughly 92% were seen once. CDR1 is ENHRY and CDR2 is SYGVKD in the germline V gene. The germline V and J ends were trimmed by 4 bases and 0 bases, with 10 bases remaining between them. This CDR3 region has 15 residues. The V and J genes are TRBV10-3 and TRBJ2-1; D ambiguous. This sequence originates from a young man in good health. The sequencing sample was made of naive CD4+ T cells sorted from blood. Subset: CD45RA+ positively selected. The CDR3 reads CAISVASSSYNEQFF. The CDR3, as DNA: TGTGCCATCAGTGTTGCGTCGAGCTCCTACAATGAGCAGTTCTTC.